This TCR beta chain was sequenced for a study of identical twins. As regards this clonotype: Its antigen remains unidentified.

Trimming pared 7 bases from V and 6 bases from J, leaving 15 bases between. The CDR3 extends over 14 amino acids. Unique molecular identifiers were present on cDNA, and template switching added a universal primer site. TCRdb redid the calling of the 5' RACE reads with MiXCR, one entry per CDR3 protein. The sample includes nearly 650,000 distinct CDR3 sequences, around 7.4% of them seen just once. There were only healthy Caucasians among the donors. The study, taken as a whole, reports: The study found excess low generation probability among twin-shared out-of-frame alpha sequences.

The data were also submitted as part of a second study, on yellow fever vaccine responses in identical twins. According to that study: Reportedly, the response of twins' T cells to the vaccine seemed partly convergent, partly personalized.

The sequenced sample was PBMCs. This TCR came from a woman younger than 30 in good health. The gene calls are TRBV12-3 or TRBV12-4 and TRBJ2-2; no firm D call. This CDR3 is CASTLLGIAGELFF. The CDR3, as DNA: TGTGCCAGCACCTTGTTGGGGATTGCCGGGGAGCTGTTTTTT.